These T cell receptor beta chains were read from a single sample in a study of shared clonotypes between healthy human individuals. Here immunoSEQ multiplex PCR was the method, and the copy in TCRdb shows in-frame clones only, minus some. This sample has 2 million to 2.5 million clones, with 85% to 95% found just once. The sequenced material came from naive CD4+ T cells sorted from blood. Receptors originate from a man younger than 35 in good health. The CDR3 runs from the conserved cysteine through the conserved F or W. The order of the fields is CDR3 protein, CDR3 DNA, D gene, CDR3 length, J gene, V gene, clone size. D genes are given only for firm matches. Some rows have no size entry. The others give once, few or many, or a class for an expanded clone.

CDR3 protein: CASSLRAGNTGELFF
CDR3 DNA: TGCGCCAGCAGCTTGAGGGCAGGGAACACCGGGGAGCTGTTTTTT
D gene: .
CDR3 length: 15
J gene: TRBJ2-2
V gene: TRBV5-1
clone size: .

CDR3 protein: CASSFQGVYGYTF
CDR3 DNA: TGTGCCAGCAGTTTCCAGGGCGTCTATGGCTACACCTTC
D gene: .
CDR3 length: 13
J gene: TRBJ1-2
V gene: TRBV28
clone size: .

CDR3 protein: CASSLGSSYEQFF
CDR3 DNA: TGCGCCAGCAGCTTGGGTTCGAGCTATGAGCAGTTCTTC
D gene: .
CDR3 length: 13
J gene: TRBJ2-1
V gene: TRBV5-1
clone size: .

CDR3 protein: CASSLVPSGKAGELFF
CDR3 DNA: TGTGCCAGCAGCTTAGTCCCTAGCGGGAAAGCCGGGGAGCTGTTTTTT
D gene: TRBD2
CDR3 length: 16
J gene: TRBJ2-2
V gene: TRBV7-2
clone size: .

CDR3 protein: CASSGPRQVYGYTF
CDR3 DNA: TGTGCCAGCAGCGGACCCCGACAGGTCTATGGCTACACCTTC
D gene: .
CDR3 length: 14
J gene: TRBJ1-2
V gene: TRBV7-9
clone size: .

CDR3 protein: CASSAGGRDGNTIYF
CDR3 DNA: TGTGCCAGCAGCGCCGGTGGGCGGGATGGAAACACCATATATTTT
D gene: .
CDR3 length: 15
J gene: TRBJ1-3
V gene: TRBV9
clone size: .

CDR3 protein: CAWSEGFRRSPLHF
CDR3 DNA: TGTGCCTGGAGTGAAGGGTTCCGGAGGTCACCCCTCCACTTT
D gene: .
CDR3 length: 14
J gene: TRBJ1-6
V gene: TRBV30
clone size: .

CDR3 protein: CASSLVTGRAFF
CDR3 DNA: TGTGCCAGCAGCTTGGTGACAGGGAGAGCTTTCTTT
D gene: TRBD1
CDR3 length: 12
J gene: TRBJ1-1
V gene: TRBV5-5
clone size: .

CDR3 protein: CASSAGLVESGGRSAQYF
CDR3 DNA: TGTGCCAGCAGCGCAGGACTAGTAGAATCAGGTGGGCGGAGCGCCCAGTACTTC
D gene: TRBD2
CDR3 length: 18
J gene: TRBJ2-5
V gene: TRBV9
clone size: .

CDR3 protein: CASSVDSANTGELFF
CDR3 DNA: TGTGCCAGCAGTGTAGACAGCGCGAACACCGGGGAGCTGTTTTTT
D gene: .
CDR3 length: 15
J gene: TRBJ2-2
V gene: TRBV2
clone size: .

CDR3 protein: CASSMPPQPQHF
CDR3 DNA: TGTGCCAGTAGTATGCCCCCCCAGCCCCAGCATTTT
D gene: .
CDR3 length: 12
J gene: TRBJ1-5
V gene: TRBV19
clone size: .

CDR3 protein: CASSGQGVNQPQHF
CDR3 DNA: TGTGCCAGCAGCGGACAGGGAGTCAATCAGCCCCAGCATTTT
D gene: TRBD1
CDR3 length: 14
J gene: TRBJ1-5
V gene: TRBV6-5
clone size: .

CDR3 protein: CASSLGGSAKAYEQYF
CDR3 DNA: TGTGCCAGCAGCTTGGGGGGTTCAGCAAAGGCCTACGAGCAGTACTTC
D gene: .
CDR3 length: 16
J gene: TRBJ2-7
V gene: TRBV5-4
clone size: .

CDR3 protein: CASGGGNYGYTF
CDR3 DNA: TGTGCCAGCGGGGGCGGAAACTATGGCTACACCTTC
D gene: .
CDR3 length: 12
J gene: TRBJ1-2
V gene: TRBV2
clone size: .

CDR3 protein: CASSLDRNTGELFF
CDR3 DNA: TGTGCCAGCAGCTTGGACCGGAACACCGGGGAGCTGTTTTTT
D gene: .
CDR3 length: 14
J gene: TRBJ2-2
V gene: TRBV5-4
clone size: .

CDR3 protein: CAIRGQGDVGTDTQYF
CDR3 DNA: TGTGCCATCAGAGGACAGGGGGACGTTGGCACAGATACGCAGTATTTT
D gene: TRBD1
CDR3 length: 16
J gene: TRBJ2-3
V gene: TRBV10-3
clone size: .

CDR3 protein: CASSGKYKTVFTDTQYF
CDR3 DNA: TGCGCCAGCAGCGGGAAGTACAAGACAGTCTTCACAGATACGCAGTATTTT
D gene: .
CDR3 length: 17
J gene: TRBJ2-3
V gene: TRBV5-1
clone size: few

CDR3 protein: CASSTTGTTFREQFF
CDR3 DNA: TGTGCCAGCAGCACAACCGGGACCACTTTTCGGGAGCAGTTCTTC
D gene: .
CDR3 length: 15
J gene: TRBJ2-1
V gene: TRBV9
clone size: .

CDR3 protein: CASSPFITSGGLSTDTQYF
CDR3 DNA: TGTGCCAGCTCACCATTTATAACTAGCGGGGGATTAAGCACAGATACGCAGTATTTT
D gene: TRBD2
CDR3 length: 19
J gene: TRBJ2-3
V gene: TRBV18
clone size: .

CDR3 protein: CASSQEGAGNQPQHF
CDR3 DNA: TGCGCCAGCAGCCAAGAGGGGGCAGGGAATCAGCCCCAGCATTTT
D gene: .
CDR3 length: 15
J gene: TRBJ1-5
V gene: TRBV4-1
clone size: few

CDR3 protein: CASSPIDSNYGYTF
CDR3 DNA: TGTGCCAGCTCACCCATTGACAGTAACTATGGCTACACCTTC
D gene: .
CDR3 length: 14
J gene: TRBJ1-2
V gene: TRBV18
clone size: .

CDR3 protein: CAWRRPPYYEQYF
CDR3 DNA: TGTGCCTGGAGGAGGCCACCCTACTACGAGCAGTACTTC
D gene: .
CDR3 length: 13
J gene: TRBJ2-7
V gene: TRBV30
clone size: many

CDR3 protein: CASSGGNYGYTF
CDR3 DNA: TGTGCCAGCAGCGGAGGCAACTATGGCTACACCTTC
D gene: .
CDR3 length: 12
J gene: TRBJ1-2
V gene: TRBV9
clone size: .

CDR3 protein: CAWRAGTGAKQYF
CDR3 DNA: TGTGCCTGGAGGGCCGGGACAGGGGCGAAGCAGTACTTC
D gene: TRBD1
CDR3 length: 13
J gene: TRBJ2-7
V gene: TRBV30
clone size: .

CDR3 protein: CASSPGQGKNTIYF
CDR3 DNA: TGTGCCAGCAGCCCTGGACAGGGTAAAAACACCATATATTTT
D gene: TRBD1
CDR3 length: 14
J gene: TRBJ1-3
V gene: TRBV9
clone size: .